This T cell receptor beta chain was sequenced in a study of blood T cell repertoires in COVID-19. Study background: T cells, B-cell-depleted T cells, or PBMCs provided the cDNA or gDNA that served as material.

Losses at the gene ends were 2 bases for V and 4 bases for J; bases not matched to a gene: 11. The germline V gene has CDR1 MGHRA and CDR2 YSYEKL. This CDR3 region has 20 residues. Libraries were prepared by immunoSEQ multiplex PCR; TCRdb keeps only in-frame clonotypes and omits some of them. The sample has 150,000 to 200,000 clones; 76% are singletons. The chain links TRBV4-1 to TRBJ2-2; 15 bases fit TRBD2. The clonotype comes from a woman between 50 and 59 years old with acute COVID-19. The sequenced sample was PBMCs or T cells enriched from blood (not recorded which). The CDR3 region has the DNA TGCGCCAGCAGCCAATACCAAACCGGGACTAGCGGGGGGTCCACCGGGGAGCTGTTTTTT. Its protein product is CASSQYQTGTSGGSTGELFF.